The clone carrying this TCR beta chain was recorded a few times. Its antigen is unknown. Overlapping HIV-1 Gag 15-mer peptides at 0.95 to 1 ug per peptide per mL were used. Sorting of responding CD4+ T cells relied on upregulated CD40 ligand together with CD69. For at least 4 years, plasma HIV-1 RNA was undetectable (<50 copies/mL). Stimulated PBMCs had first been depleted of CD8+ T cells. This was the immunoSEQ version 4 assay in survey mode. Assay used: immunoSEQ multiplex PCR; TCRdb lists only in-frame clones, some missing. Of almost 20,000 clones in the sample, roughly two thirds were seen once. This specimen comes from a study of persistence of HIV-infected CD4 T cells. CDR1 MNHEY and CDR2 SMNVEV come from the germline V gene (reference sequence). Trimming stripped 2 bases from V and 3 bases from J, with 16 bases between. This CDR3 contains 17 residues. Study results and limitations: TCR oligoclonality correlated with proviral oligoclonality in the same sorted populations. CMV- and Gag-responding cells had lower TCRbeta richness than CD3/CD28-responding cells.

This TCR was sampled from an adult woman with HIV who was CMV-seropositive. The sample consisted of CD4+ T cells sorted from PBMCs after roughly 18-hour stimulation, taken from a patient who received antiretroviral therapy. The rearrangement uses TRBV27 and TRBJ1-4; D gene uncertain. The CDR3 nucleotides are TGTGCCAGCAGTTTACTCGCAGGCTGGGGAGCTAATGAAAAACTGTTTTTT. This codes for CASSLLAGWGANEKLFF.